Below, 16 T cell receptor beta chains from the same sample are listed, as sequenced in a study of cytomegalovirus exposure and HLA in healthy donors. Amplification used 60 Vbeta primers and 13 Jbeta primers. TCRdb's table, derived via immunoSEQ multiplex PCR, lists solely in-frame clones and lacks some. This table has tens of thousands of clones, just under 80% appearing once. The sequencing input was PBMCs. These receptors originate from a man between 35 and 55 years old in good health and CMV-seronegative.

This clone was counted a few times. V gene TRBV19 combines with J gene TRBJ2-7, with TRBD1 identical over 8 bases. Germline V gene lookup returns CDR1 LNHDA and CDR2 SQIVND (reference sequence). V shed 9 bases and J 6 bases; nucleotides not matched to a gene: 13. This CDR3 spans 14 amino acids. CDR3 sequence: CASGQGYLRGEQYF. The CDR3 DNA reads TGTGCCAGCGGACAGGGCTACCTGCGGGGCGAGCAGTACTTC.

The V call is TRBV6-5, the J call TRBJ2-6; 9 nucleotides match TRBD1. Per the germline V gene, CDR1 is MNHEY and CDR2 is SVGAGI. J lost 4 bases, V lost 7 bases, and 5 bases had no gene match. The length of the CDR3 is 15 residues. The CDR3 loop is CASTYRGQGANVLTF. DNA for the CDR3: TGTGCCAGCACCTACAGGGGGCAAGGGGCCAACGTCCTGACTTTC.

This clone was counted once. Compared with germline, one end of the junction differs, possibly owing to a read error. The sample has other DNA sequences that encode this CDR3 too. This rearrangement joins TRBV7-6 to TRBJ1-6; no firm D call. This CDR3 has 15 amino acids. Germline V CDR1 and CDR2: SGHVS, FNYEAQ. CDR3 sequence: CASSLDPGGDSTLHF. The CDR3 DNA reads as TGCGCCAGCAGCTTAGATCCGGGCGGGGATTCGACCCTCCACTTT.

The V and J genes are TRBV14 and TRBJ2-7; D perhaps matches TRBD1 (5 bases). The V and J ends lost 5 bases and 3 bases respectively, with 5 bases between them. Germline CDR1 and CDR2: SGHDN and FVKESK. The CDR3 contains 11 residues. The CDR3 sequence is CASSDSYEQYF. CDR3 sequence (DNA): TGTGCCAGCAGCGACAGCTACGAGCAGTACTTC. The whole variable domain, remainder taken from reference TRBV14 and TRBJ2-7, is EAGVTQFPSHSVIEKGQTVTLRCDPISGHDNLYWYRRVMGKEIKFLLHFVKESKQDESGMPNNRFLAERTGGTYSTLKVQPAELEDSGVYFCASSDSYEQYFGPGTRLTVT.

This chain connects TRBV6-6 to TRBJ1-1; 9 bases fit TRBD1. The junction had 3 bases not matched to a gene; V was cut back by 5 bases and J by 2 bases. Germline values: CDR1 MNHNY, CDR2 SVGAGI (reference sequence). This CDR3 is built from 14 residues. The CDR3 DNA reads TGTGCCAGCAGTGGGGGACAGGGTAACACTGAAGCTTTCTTT. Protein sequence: CASSGGQGNTEAFF.

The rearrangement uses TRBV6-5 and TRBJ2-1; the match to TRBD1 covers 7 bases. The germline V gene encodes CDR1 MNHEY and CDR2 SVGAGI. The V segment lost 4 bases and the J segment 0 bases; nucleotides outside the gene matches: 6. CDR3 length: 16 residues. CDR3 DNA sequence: TGTGCCAGCAGTTCTCGACAGGGCATCTCCTACAATGAGCAGTTCTTC. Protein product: CASSSRQGISYNEQFF.

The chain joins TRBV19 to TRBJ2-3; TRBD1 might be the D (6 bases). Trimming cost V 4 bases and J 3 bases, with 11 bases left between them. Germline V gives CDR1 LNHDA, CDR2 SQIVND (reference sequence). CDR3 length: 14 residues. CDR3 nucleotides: TGTGCCAGTAGTACACACAGGGAGACAGATACGCAGTATTTT. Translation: CASSTHRETDTQYF.

CDR3 amino acids: CAISESRGLYPLLTF. CDR3 nucleotides: TGTGCCATCAGTGAGTCGAGAGGGCTCTATCCCCTCCTCACCTTC. The chain has TRBV10-3 and TRBJ1-2; D remains unclear. Trimming pared 0 bases from V and 13 bases from J, leaving 21 bases between. The germline gives CDR1 ENHRY, CDR2 SYGVKD. The CDR3 totals 15 residues.

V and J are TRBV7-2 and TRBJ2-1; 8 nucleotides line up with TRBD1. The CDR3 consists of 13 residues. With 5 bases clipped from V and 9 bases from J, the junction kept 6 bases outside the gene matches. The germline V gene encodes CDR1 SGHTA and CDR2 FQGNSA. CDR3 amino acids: CASSPSGQGEQFF. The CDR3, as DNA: TGTGCCAGCAGCCCTTCCGGACAGGGTGAGCAGTTCTTC.

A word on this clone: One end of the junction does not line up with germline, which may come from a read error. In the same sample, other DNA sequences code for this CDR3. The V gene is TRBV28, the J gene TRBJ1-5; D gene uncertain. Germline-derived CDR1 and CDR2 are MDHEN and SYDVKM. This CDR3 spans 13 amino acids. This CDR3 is CASSSQLNQPQHF. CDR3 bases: TGCGCCAGCAGTTCCCAGTTGAATCAGCCCCAGCATTTT.

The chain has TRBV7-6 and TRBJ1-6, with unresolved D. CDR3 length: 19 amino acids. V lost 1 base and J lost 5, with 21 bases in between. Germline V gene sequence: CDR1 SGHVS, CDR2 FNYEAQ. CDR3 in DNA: TGTGCCAGCAGCTTAGTTTTCTACAGCCCCAATTCGGATAATTCACCCCTCCACTTT. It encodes CASSLVFYSPNSDNSPLHF.

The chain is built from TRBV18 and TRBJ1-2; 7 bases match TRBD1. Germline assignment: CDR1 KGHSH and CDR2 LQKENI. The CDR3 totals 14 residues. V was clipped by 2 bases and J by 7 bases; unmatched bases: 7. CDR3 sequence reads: CASSPDHRGGGYTF. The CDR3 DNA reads TGTGCCAGCTCACCAGATCACAGGGGTGGTGGCTACACCTTC.

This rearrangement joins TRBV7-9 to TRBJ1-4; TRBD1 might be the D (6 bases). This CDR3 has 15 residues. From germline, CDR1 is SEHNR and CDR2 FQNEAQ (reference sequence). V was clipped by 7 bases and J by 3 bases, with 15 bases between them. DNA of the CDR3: TGTGCCAGCATGGTAGCATGGACAGCTAATGAAAAACTGTTTTTT. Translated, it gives CASMVAWTANEKLFF. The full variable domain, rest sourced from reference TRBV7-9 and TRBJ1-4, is DTGVSQNPRHKITKRGQNVTFRCDPISEHNRLYWYRQTLGQGPEFLTYFQNEAQLEKSRLLSDRFSAERPKGSFSTLEIQRTEQGDSAMYLCASMVAWTANEKLFFGSGTQLSVL.

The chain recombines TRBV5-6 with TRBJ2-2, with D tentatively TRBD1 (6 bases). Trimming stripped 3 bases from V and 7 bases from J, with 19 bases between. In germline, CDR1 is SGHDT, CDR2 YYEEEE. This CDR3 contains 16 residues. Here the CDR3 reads CASSYLSDRRRGELFF. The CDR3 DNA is TGTGCCAGCAGCTATCTATCGGACAGAAGACGCGGGGAGCTGTTTTTT.

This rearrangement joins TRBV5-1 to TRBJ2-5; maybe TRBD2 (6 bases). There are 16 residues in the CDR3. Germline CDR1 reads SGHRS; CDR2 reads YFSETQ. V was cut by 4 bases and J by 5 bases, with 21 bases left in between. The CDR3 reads CASSPRSRDSGETQYF. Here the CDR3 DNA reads TGCGCCAGCAGCCCCCGGTCAAGGGACTCGGGGGAGACCCAGTACTTC. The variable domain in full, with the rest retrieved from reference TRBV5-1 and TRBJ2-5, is KAGVTQTPRYLIKTRGQQVTLSCSPISGHRSVSWYQQTPGQGLQFLFEYFSETQRNKGNFPGRFSGRQFSNSRSEMNVSTLELGDSALYLCASSPRSRDSGETQYFGPGTRLLVL.

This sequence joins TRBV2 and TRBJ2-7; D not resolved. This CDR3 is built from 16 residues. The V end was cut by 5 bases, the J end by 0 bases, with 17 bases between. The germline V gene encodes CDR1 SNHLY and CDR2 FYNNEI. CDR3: CASSRPPIAASYEQYF. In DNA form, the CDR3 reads TGTGCCAGCAGTCGCCCTCCAATAGCTGCCTCCTACGAGCAGTACTTC.